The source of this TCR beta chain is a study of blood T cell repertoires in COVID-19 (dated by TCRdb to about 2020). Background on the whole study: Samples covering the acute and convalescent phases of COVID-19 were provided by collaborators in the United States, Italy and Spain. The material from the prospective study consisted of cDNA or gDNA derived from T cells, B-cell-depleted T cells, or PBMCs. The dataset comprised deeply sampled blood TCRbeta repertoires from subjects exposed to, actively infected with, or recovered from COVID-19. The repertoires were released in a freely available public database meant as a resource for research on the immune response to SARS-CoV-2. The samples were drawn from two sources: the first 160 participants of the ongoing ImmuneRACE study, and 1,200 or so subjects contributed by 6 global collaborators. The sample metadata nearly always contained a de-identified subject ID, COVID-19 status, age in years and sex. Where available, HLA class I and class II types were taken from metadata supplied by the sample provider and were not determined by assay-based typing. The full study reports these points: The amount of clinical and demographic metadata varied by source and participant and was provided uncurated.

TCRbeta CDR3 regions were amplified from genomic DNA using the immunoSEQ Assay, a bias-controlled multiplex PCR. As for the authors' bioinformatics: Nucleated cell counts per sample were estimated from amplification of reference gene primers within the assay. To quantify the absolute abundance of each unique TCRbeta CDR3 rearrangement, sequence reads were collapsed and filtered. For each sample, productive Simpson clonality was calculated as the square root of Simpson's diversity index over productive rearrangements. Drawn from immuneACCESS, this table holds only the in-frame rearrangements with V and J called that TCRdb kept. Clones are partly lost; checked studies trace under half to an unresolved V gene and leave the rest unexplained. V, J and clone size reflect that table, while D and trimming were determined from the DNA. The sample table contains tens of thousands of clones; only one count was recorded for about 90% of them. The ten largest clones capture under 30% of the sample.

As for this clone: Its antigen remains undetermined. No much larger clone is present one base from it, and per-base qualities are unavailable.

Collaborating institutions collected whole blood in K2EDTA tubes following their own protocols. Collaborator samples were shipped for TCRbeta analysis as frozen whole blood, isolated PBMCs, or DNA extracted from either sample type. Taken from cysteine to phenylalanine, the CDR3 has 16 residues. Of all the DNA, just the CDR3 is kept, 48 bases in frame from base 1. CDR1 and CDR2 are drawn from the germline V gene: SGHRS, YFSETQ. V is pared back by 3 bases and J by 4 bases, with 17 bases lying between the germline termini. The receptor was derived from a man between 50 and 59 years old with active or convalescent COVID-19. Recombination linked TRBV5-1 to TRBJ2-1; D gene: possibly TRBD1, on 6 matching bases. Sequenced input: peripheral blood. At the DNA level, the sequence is TGCGCCAGCAGCTCTACGACAGACAGGTTGTACAATGAGCAGTTCTTC. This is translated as CASSSTTDRLYNEQFF.